Listed below are T cell receptor beta chains from one sample, sequenced in a study of sequential checkpoint blockade in melanoma. Clones were read by immunoSEQ multiplex PCR, and TCRdb kept only the in-frame ones, dropping some. The data hold roughly 2,500 clones, with 20% to 25% observed a single time. This sample comprised tumor tissue (inferred from file names), obtained from a patient given nivolumab and ipilimumab in sequence. Receptors originate from a human donor with melanoma. CDR3s include the opening cysteine and the closing phenylalanine or tryptophan. A D gene is named only where the DNA matches it firmly. Only part of the rows carry a size: once, few, many, or a class if the clone is expanded.

CDR3 protein	CDR3 DNA	clone size	D gene	V gene	J gene
CASSRTSSHNEQFF	TGTGCCAGTAGTAGGACTAGCTCCCACAATGAGCAGTTCTTC	NA	TRBD2	TRBV19	TRBJ2-1
CASSPGTDPEAFF	TGTGCCAGCTCACCAGGGACAGACCCTGAAGCTTTCTTT	NA	TRBD1	TRBV18	TRBJ1-1
CASSVGQPNQPQHF	TGTGCCAGCAGTGTGGGACAGCCCAATCAGCCCCAGCATTTT	NA	TRBD1	TRBV6-8	TRBJ1-5
CASSPLSGNYGYTF	TGTGCCAGCTCACCACTATCGGGTAACTATGGCTACACCTTC	NA	NA	TRBV18	TRBJ1-2
CASSIGPYSYEQYF	TGTGCCAGCAGTATAGGTCCCTACTCCTACGAGCAGTACTTC	few	NA	TRBV6-8	TRBJ2-7
CASSTPDGIYEQYF	TGTGCCAGCAGTACTCCAGACGGTATCTACGAGCAGTACTTC	NA	NA	TRBV28	TRBJ2-7
CASSRDRWSEQYF	TGCGCCAGCAGCCGGGACAGGTGGAGCGAGCAGTACTTC	NA	TRBD1	TRBV4-1	TRBJ2-7
CASSLSAGPYGYTF	TGTGCCAGCAGCTTGAGCGCAGGGCCCTATGGCTACACCTTC	medium-sized	NA	TRBV11-3	TRBJ1-2
CASSQGPTGYEQYF	TGTGCCAGCAGCCAGGGACCTACGGGCTACGAGCAGTACTTC	NA	NA	TRBV14	TRBJ2-7
CASSPWDRGVPLHF	TGTGCCAGCTCACCATGGGACAGGGGCGTCCCCCTCCACTTT	NA	TRBD1	TRBV18	TRBJ1-6
CASSQQGYPSSYEQYF	TGTGCCAGTAGTCAGCAGGGCTACCCAAGCTCCTACGAGCAGTACTTC	NA	NA	TRBV19	TRBJ2-7
CSVFMGVGYEQYF	TGCAGCGTTTTTATGGGGGTAGGCTACGAGCAGTACTTC	NA	NA	TRBV29-1	TRBJ2-7
CASSSWEGDTDTQYF	TGTGCCAGTAGTTCATGGGAGGGAGACACAGATACGCAGTATTTT	NA	TRBD2	TRBV19	TRBJ2-3
CASRQGGRSGELFF	TGTGCCAGCAGGCAGGGCGGGAGAAGCGGGGAGCTGTTTTTT	NA	TRBD2	TRBV11-3	TRBJ2-2
CASSTRQGNYEQYF	TGTGCCAGCTCAACCCGACAGGGAAATTACGAGCAGTACTTC	NA	TRBD1	TRBV18	TRBJ2-7
CASSFVTANTEAFF	TGTGCCAGCAGCTTCGTGACAGCGAACACTGAAGCTTTCTTT	large	NA	TRBV11-3	TRBJ1-1
CASSLLGQPGLPSDGVLQNEQFF	TGTGCCAGCAGTTTACTTGGACAGCCTGGGCTACCGAGCGACGGGGTTCTCCAAAATGAGCAGTTCTTC	NA	NA	TRBV28	TRBJ2-1
CASGRATGVSEAFF	TGTGCTAGTGGGCGCGCCACAGGGGTATCTGAAGCTTTCTTT	few	TRBD1	TRBV12-5	TRBJ1-1
CASRPRDRPNEQYF	TGTGCCAGCAGGCCCCGGGACAGGCCTAACGAGCAGTACTTC	medium-sized	TRBD1	TRBV11-3	TRBJ2-7
CASSLSQTAIYGYTF	TGTGCCAGCAGCCTATCTCAGACAGCCATTTATGGCTACACCTTC	medium-sized	NA	TRBV9	TRBJ1-2
CASSSSTAKETQYF	TGCGCCAGCAGCAGCTCGACAGCGAAAGAGACCCAGTACTTC	NA	NA	TRBV5-1	TRBJ2-5
CASSRQGGTEAFF	TGTGCCAGCAGCCGACAGGGGGGCACTGAAGCTTTCTTT	NA	TRBD1	TRBV6-8	TRBJ1-1
CASKLKAGTANTEAFF	TGTGCCAGTAAACTTAAAGCCGGGACAGCGAACACTGAAGCTTTCTTT	NA	TRBD1	TRBV19	TRBJ1-1
CASSLATEFNTEAFF	TGTGCCAGCAGTTTGGCGACAGAATTTAACACTGAAGCTTTCTTT	medium-sized	NA	TRBV11-3	TRBJ1-1
CASSQDGRSSSPLHF	TGCGCCAGCAGCCAAGACGGACGGAGCAGCTCACCCCTCCACTTT	few	NA	TRBV4-1	TRBJ1-6
CASSIAPTGGTEAFF	TGTGCCAGTAGTATAGCCCCCACAGGCGGCACTGAAGCTTTCTTT	few	NA	TRBV19	TRBJ1-1
CASSPPRPGGEGQPQHF	TGTGCCAGCTCACCACCGCGCCCAGGAGGGGAGGGCCAGCCCCAGCATTTT	NA	NA	TRBV18	TRBJ1-5
CASSRPRGAEQFF	TGTGCCAGCAGCCGACCCAGGGGCGCTGAGCAGTTCTTC	few	NA	TRBV7-2	TRBJ2-1
CASSPSDRGRELFF	TGCGCCAGCAGCCCGTCGGACAGGGGCCGGGAGCTGTTTTTT	NA	TRBD1	TRBV5-1	TRBJ2-2
CASSPLSGQGQMRGYTF	TGTGCCAGCAGCCCCCTGAGTGGACAGGGTCAAATGCGCGGCTACACCTTC	many	TRBD1	TRBV11-3	TRBJ1-2
CASSQDSPGQGLTDTQYF	TGCGCCAGCAGCCAAGATTCCCCCGGACAGGGTTTAACAGATACGCAGTATTTT	few	TRBD1	TRBV4-1	TRBJ2-3
CATGTSSGNTIYF	TGTGCCACAGGGACGTCCTCTGGAAACACCATATATTTT	NA	NA	TRBV19	TRBJ1-3
CAISTGTGYEQYF	TGTGCCATCAGTACCGGTACAGGCTACGAGCAGTACTTC	NA	NA	TRBV6-8	TRBJ2-7
CASSWGTDFTDTQYF	TGCGCCAGCAGCTGGGGGACCGATTTTACAGATACGCAGTATTTT	NA	NA	TRBV5-1	TRBJ2-3
CASSLWQAIYEQYF	TGTGCCAGCAGTTTATGGCAGGCGATCTACGAGCAGTACTTC	few	NA	TRBV28	TRBJ2-7
CASSPPWGRSGNTIYF	TGTGCCAGCTCACCACCGTGGGGCCGCTCTGGAAACACCATATATTTT	NA	NA	TRBV18	TRBJ1-3
CASSLGHGPGPTRKLFF	TGCGCCAGCAGCTTGGGGCACGGTCCGGGCCCCACACGGAAACTGTTTTTT	once	NA	TRBV5-1	TRBJ1-4
CASTQDRHYGYTF	TGTGCCAGTACCCAGGACAGACACTATGGCTACACCTTC	NA	NA	TRBV19	TRBJ1-2
CASRSSGQYVYEQYF	TGTGCCAGTAGATCCTCGGGACAGTACGTCTACGAGCAGTACTTC	NA	TRBD1	TRBV19	TRBJ2-7
CASSEGGDTGELFF	TGTGCCAGCAGTGAAGGAGGAGACACCGGGGAGCTGTTTTTT	medium-sized	NA	TRBV6-1	TRBJ2-2
CASRGPGGTQYF	TGTGCCAGTAGAGGGCCCGGCGGGACCCAGTACTTC	NA	NA	TRBV19	TRBJ2-5
CASRAGQDLLEAFF	TGTGCCAGCAGGGCCGGACAGGATCTACTTGAAGCTTTCTTT	medium-sized	TRBD1	TRBV11-3	TRBJ1-1
CASSWGSFNYGYTF	TGTGCCAGCAGTTGGGGCAGCTTTAACTATGGCTACACCTTC	few	NA	TRBV28	TRBJ1-2
CASSRRDSTEAFF	TGTGCCAGCAGTCGAAGGGACAGCACTGAAGCTTTCTTT	medium-sized	TRBD1	TRBV7-2	TRBJ1-1
CASSSGTSGTVDEQFF	TGCGCCAGCAGCTCCGGGACTAGCGGGACAGTAGATGAGCAGTTCTTC	NA	TRBD2	TRBV5-1	TRBJ2-1
CASSLVGVAGAPQQYF	TGTGCCAGCAGCTTAGTCGGGGTAGCGGGAGCCCCCCAGCAGTATTTT	medium-sized	TRBD2	TRBV11-3	TRBJ2-3
CASSLLASSGGEAFF	TGTGCCAGCAGTTTACTGGCCTCCTCAGGAGGAGAAGCTTTCTTT	NA	NA	TRBV28	TRBJ1-1
CASSWDTKDYEQYF	TGTGCCAGCAGTTGGGACACGAAAGACTACGAGCAGTACTTC	NA	NA	TRBV28	TRBJ2-7
CASSLEASSYNEQFF	TGCGCCAGCAGCTTGGAGGCGAGCTCCTACAATGAGCAGTTCTTC	NA	NA	TRBV5-1	TRBJ2-1
CASSLLGSDTQYF	TGTGCCAGCAGCTTACTCGGGTCAGATACGCAGTATTTT	many	NA	TRBV7-1	TRBJ2-3
CASSPGLAGFPPTDTQYF	TGTGCCAGCAGCCCGGGACTAGCGGGGTTCCCTCCCACAGATACGCAGTATTTT	NA	TRBD2	TRBV6-8	TRBJ2-3
CASRISANTEAFF	TGTGCCAGCAGAATATCAGCGAACACTGAAGCTTTCTTT	NA	NA	TRBV28	TRBJ1-1
CASSFTAGPGAGGQYF	TGCGCCAGCAGCTTCACTGCCGGGCCCGGGGCGGGAGGGCAGTACTTC	few	TRBD2	TRBV5-1	TRBJ2-7
CASGLDASGQYF	TGTGCTAGTGGTTTGGATGCCAGCGGGCAGTATTTT	NA	NA	TRBV12-5	TRBJ2-3
CASSLRGGSYNEQFF	TGTGCCAGTAGTCTACGGGGGGGCTCCTACAATGAGCAGTTCTTC	NA	TRBD2	TRBV19	TRBJ2-1